This T cell receptor (beta chain) emerged from a study of response to subunit inactivated influenza vaccine (dated by TCRdb to the late 2010s). Regarding the complete study: To follow how T cells responded to a trivalent subunit inactivated influenza vaccine, the researchers relied on deep quantitative profiling of the T cell receptor repertoire. Study-level results and caveats: The authors proposed that each seasonal influenza vaccination may bring in only a limited number of new T cells.

This clonotype turned up a few times. The antigen it recognizes is unknown. Base qualities are not provided; no much larger clone lies one nucleotide away. Reading from cysteine to phenylalanine, the CDR3 counts 12 amino acids. The sequence is cut down to CDR3 DNA, 36 bases in frame from base 1. The germline V gene supplies CDR1 MDHEN and CDR2 SYDVKM. Cut back by 3 bases and 7 bases, the V and J ends lie 10 bases apart. The library was made by RT-PCR. TCRdb lists the instrument as Illumina HiSeq 2500. Using fastp at Q25 and MiXCR, TCRdb reprocessed the public reads and kept productive beta chains. Each entry merges the rows of one CDR3 protein and shows their most common DNA and genes. This sample has 650,000 to 850,000 distinct CDR3 sequences in its table, and more than 11% of those were observed once. The top ten hold 6.5% to 8.5% of the sample.

This receptor was obtained from a man between 50 and 59 years old who received an inactivated influenza vaccine. Donor details come from another sample of the same person, matched by shared clones. This receptor chain uses TRBV28 and TRBJ2-7; the D gene could be either TRBD1 or TRBD2, each agreeing at 5 bases. Here the sequenced sample was PBMCs from blood, taken around 15 days before vaccination. The DNA is as follows: TGTGCCAGCAGTTTCGGGGCAGTAGAGCAGTACTTC. Its amino acids are CASSFGAVEQYF. The CDR3, completed at both ends by the reference TRBV28 and TRBJ2-7 genes, gives the full variable domain DVKVTQSSRYLVKRTGEKVFLECVQDMDHENMFWYRQDPGLGLRLIYFSYDVKMKEKGDIPEGYSVSREKKERFSLILESASTNQTSMYLCASSFGAVEQYFGPGTRLTVT.